The present entry profiles one T cell receptor (beta chain) with its context. Its antigen is not known. The method was immunoSEQ multiplex PCR; TCRdb's version includes in-frame clones alone and lacks a portion of them. The sample has some 150,000 clones, about nine tenths seen once. These data belong to a study of T cell responses to AZD1222 COVID-19 vaccine. Study-wide results and caveats: With two AZD1222 doses given, Spike-specific TCR breadth and depth both rose.

The sequence was collected from an adult in good health. The sequenced sample was peripheral blood, obtained on day 0 of AZD1222 vaccination.

CDR3 coding DNA: TGCGCCAGCAGCTCACTAGCGGCAATTTACAATGAGCAGTTCTTC. Translated: CASSSLAAIYNEQFF. The genes are TRBV5-1 and TRBJ2-1; 8 bases are a match to TRBD2. V shed 3 bases, J shed 4 bases, and the junction held 6 bases outside the gene matches. The CDR3 runs 15 residues. Germline-derived CDR1 and CDR2 are SGHRS and YFSETQ.